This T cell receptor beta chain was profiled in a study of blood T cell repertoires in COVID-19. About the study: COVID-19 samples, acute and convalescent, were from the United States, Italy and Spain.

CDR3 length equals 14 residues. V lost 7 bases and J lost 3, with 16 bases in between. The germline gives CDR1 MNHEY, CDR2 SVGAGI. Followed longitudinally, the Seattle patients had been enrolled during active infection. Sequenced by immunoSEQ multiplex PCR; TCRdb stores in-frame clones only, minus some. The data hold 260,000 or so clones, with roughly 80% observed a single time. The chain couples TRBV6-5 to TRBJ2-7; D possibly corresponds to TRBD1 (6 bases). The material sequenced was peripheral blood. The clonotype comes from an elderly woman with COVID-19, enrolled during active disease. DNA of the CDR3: TGTGCCAGCATGGACAGTAGGGGATACTACGAGCAGTACTTC. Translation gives CASMDSRGYYEQYF.